Listed here is a single T cell receptor beta chain. This entry comes from a study of blood T cell repertoires in COVID-19. Across the whole study: Samples came from the United States, Italy and Spain, spanning acute and convalescent COVID-19. In each case, the material was cDNA or gDNA derived from T cells, B-cell-depleted T cells, or PBMCs.

As handled by the study authors: Amplification with reference gene primers provided the estimates of nucleated cell counts. Sequencing used immunoSEQ multiplex PCR; TCRdb keeps in-frame clones, though not all of them. V and J calls and clone size come straight from that table; D and trimming were deduced from the DNA. Of 120,000 to 150,000 clones in the sample, approximately 83% were seen once. V lost 1 base and J lost 8; bases outside the gene matches: 6. This CDR3 contains 15 residues. The germline V gene has CDR1 SGDLS and CDR2 YYNGEE. The receptor was derived from a woman aged 55-70 years with COVID-19, enrolled during active disease. The rearrangement links TRBV9 to TRBJ1-4; 9 nucleotides agree with TRBD1. Sequenced material: peripheral blood. The chain's CDR3 is CASSVRQGVGEKLFF. The CDR3 DNA reads TGTGCCAGCAGCGTACGACAGGGGGTGGGCGAAAAACTGTTTTTT. The full variable domain, with the rest looked up from reference TRBV9 and TRBJ1-4, is DSGVTQTPKHLITATGQRVTLRCSPRSGDLSVYWYQQSLDQGLQFLIQYYNGEERAKGNILERFSAQQFPDLHSELNLSSLELGDSALYFCASSVRQGVGEKLFFGSGTQLSVL.